A single sample is the source of the 11 T cell receptor beta chains below, sequenced in a study of blood T cell repertoires in COVID-19. Assay used: immunoSEQ multiplex PCR; TCRdb lists only in-frame clones, some missing. The sample lists 65,000 to 90,000 clones, roughly four fifths seen once, with over 9.5% in the top ten. The sequenced sample consisted of peripheral blood. The source is a man in his fifties or sixties with acute or convalescent COVID-19.

The chain recombines TRBV6-6 with TRBJ2-3; 9 nucleotides align to TRBD2. J was trimmed by 4 bases and V by 6 bases; bases with no gene match: 5. The CDR3 extends over 14 amino acids. CDR1 MNHNY and CDR2 SVGAGI come from the germline V gene (reference sequence). The CDR3 bases are TGTGCCAGCAGCAAGTCTAGCGGGGCAGATACGCAGTATTTT. This encodes CASSKSSGADTQYF.

This clone occurred once. This sequence joins TRBV5-1 and TRBJ2-7, with D tentatively TRBD1 (6 bases). Trimming shortened V by 1 base and J by 0 bases, and 11 bases separated the two germline ends. The CDR3 contains 15 residues. Germline V gene lookup returns CDR1 SGHRS and CDR2 YFSETQ. DNA for the CDR3: TGCGCCAGCAGCTTGTCGGCAGGGGCCTCCTACGAGCAGTACTTC. It yields the protein CASSLSAGASYEQYF.

This clone was counted between two and nine times. This rearrangement joins TRBV7-9 to TRBJ2-3; D is uncertain. The germline V gene encodes CDR1 SEHNR and CDR2 FQNEAQ (reference sequence). CDR3 size: 12 residues. Trimming cost V 2 bases and J 6 bases, with 6 bases left between them. CDR3 residues: CASSLLEDTQYF. The DNA for the CDR3 is TGTGCCAGCAGCTTATTGGAGGATACGCAGTATTTT.

The chain has TRBV18 and TRBJ2-1, with 8 bases identical to TRBD2. Germline loops: CDR1 KGHSH, CDR2 LQKENI. CDR3 size: 16 residues. Trimming cost V 2 bases and J 0 bases; bases outside gene matches: 3. The CDR3 region has the DNA TGTGCCAGCTCACCAGCGGGAGGAAGCTCCTACAATGAGCAGTTCTTC. Translating it yields CASSPAGGSSYNEQFF.

The CDR3 DNA follows: TGTGCCAGCAGTCCTGGACTAGCGGGAGGTTCTCCGTTCTTC. It specifies CASSPGLAGGSPFF. J is TRBJ2-1 and V is TRBV28, with 14 bases aligning to TRBD2. The junction had 9 bases not matched to a gene; V was cut back by 5 bases and J by 15 bases. The CDR3 sequence is 14 residues long. CDR1 and CDR2 from the germline V gene are MDHEN and SYDVKM.

The chain links TRBV4-3 to TRBJ2-7; no clear D gene. CDR1 LGHNA and CDR2 YSLEER come from the germline V gene. V lost 0 bases and J lost 3, with 9 bases in between. This CDR3 region has 14 residues. CDR3 bases: TGCGCCAGCAGCCAAGACCACTCTTACTACGAGCAGTACTTC. Translation: CASSQDHSYYEQYF.

The genes are TRBV7-9 and TRBJ1-1; D not certain. The germline V gene encodes CDR1 SEHNR and CDR2 FQNEAQ (reference sequence). The CDR3 is 13 amino acids. Trimming cost V 5 bases and J 6 bases, with 13 bases left between them. The CDR3 nucleotides are TGTGCCAGCAGCACACCACAGTCTTCTGAAGCTTTCTTT. As protein: CASSTPQSSEAFF.

The rearrangement joins TRBV19 to TRBJ2-5; TRBD2 is a possible D gene (5 bases). Between the trimmed V and J ends, which lost 7 bases and 2 bases, there was a span of 17 bases. Germline V gene data show CDR1 as LNHDA and CDR2 as SQIVND (reference sequence). The CDR3 consists of 15 residues. The CDR3 sequence: CASNLGGGLQETQYF. The CDR3 nucleotides are TGTGCCAGTAATCTCGGTGGCGGGCTACAAGAGACCCAGTACTTC.

The chain recombines TRBV7-3 with TRBJ1-1, with 9 positions matching TRBD1. V dropped 7 bases and J dropped 1; count of bases not matched to a gene: 10. The CDR3 has 16 residues. Germline loops: CDR1 SGHTA, CDR2 FQGTGA. CDR3 DNA sequence: TGTGCCAGCACCGAACCGGGACAGGGATCGAACACTGAAGCTTTCTTT. Amino acid sequence: CASTEPGQGSNTEAFF.

The genes are TRBV5-1 and TRBJ1-1; the match to TRBD1 covers 11 bases. This CDR3 contains 18 residues. Germline V gives CDR1 SGHRS, CDR2 YFSETQ. V lost 4 bases to trimming and J lost 0 bases; unmatched junction nucleotides: 11. The DNA for the CDR3 is TGCGCCAGCAGCCCGGACAGGGGGCAGGGGGGCATGAACACTGAAGCTTTCTTT. Encoded protein: CASSPDRGQGGMNTEAFF.

The genes are TRBV7-2 and TRBJ2-3; maybe TRBD1 (5 bases). The CDR3 is 14 amino acids. Germline V gives CDR1 SGHTA, CDR2 FQGNSA. Deletions cut 6 bases from V and 1 base from J, with 11 bases between. The CDR3 DNA follows: TGTGCCAGCAGAGTGGACACCCGCACAGATACGCAGTATTTT. Protein: CASRVDTRTDTQYF.